The present T cell receptor (beta chain) was sequenced within a study of cytomegalovirus exposure and HLA in healthy donors. Study outcomes and limitations: Sequencing artifact likely explains a cluster of highly shared sequence variants.

Primers: 60 Vbeta forward and 13 Jbeta reverse. The method was immunoSEQ multiplex PCR; TCRdb's version includes in-frame clones alone and lacks a portion of them. The data show 250,000 to 350,000 clones, around 86% seen once. CDR1 is MNHNS, CDR2 SASEGT, per germline. The CDR3 loop spans 13 amino acids. About this clone: The antigen remains unidentified.

The sequenced sample was PBMCs. The chain combines TRBV6-1 with TRBJ2-5, with no clear D. Near its end, the DNA agrees better with TRBJ2-7, so the J call may be wrong. This TCR came from a man aged 40-49 years in good health and CMV-seropositive. The CDR3 is CASRVTSSYEQYF. CDR3 sequence (DNA): TGTGCCAGCAGGGTAACGAGCTCCTACGAGCAGTACTTC.